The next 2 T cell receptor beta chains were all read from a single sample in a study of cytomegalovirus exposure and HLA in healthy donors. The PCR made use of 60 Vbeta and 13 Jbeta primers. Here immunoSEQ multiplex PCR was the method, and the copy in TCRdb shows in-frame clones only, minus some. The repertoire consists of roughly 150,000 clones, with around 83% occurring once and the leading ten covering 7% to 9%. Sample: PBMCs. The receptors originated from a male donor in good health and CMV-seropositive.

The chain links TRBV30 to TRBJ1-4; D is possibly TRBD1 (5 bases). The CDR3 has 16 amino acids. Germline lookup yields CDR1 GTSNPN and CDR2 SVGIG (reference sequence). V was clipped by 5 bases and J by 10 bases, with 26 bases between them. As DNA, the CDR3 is TGTGCCTGGGAGGATCTAGGCGGGACCGGGGGAAGAAAACTGTTTTTT. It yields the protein CAWEDLGGTGGRKLFF. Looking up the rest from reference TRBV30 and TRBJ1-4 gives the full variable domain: SQTIHQWPATLVQPVGSPLSLECTVEGTSNPNLYWYRQAAGRGLQLLFYSVGIGQISSEVPQNLSASRPQDRQFILSSKKLLLSDSGFYLCAWEDLGGTGGRKLFFGSGTQLSVL.

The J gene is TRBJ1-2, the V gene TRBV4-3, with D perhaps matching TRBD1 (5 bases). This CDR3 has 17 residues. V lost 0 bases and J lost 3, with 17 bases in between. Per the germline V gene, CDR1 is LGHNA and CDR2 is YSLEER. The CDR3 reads CASSQDGWGGGYYGYTF. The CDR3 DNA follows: TGCGCCAGCAGCCAAGATGGCTGGGGCGGGGGGTACTATGGCTACACCTTC.